The rows below give T cell receptor beta chains drawn from one sample of a study of blood T cell repertoires in COVID-19. Libraries were prepared by immunoSEQ multiplex PCR; TCRdb keeps only in-frame clonotypes and omits some of them. The sample lists approximately 150,000 clones; 75% to 85% were seen once. The specimen was PBMCs or T cells enriched from blood (not recorded which). The origin of the receptors is a man over 45 who had recovered from COVID-19. Both conserved end residues are part of each CDR3. D genes are given only for firm matches. A clone size is listed for some rows: how often the clone was seen (once, few, many), or a class if it is expanded.

j_call clone_size d_call v_call cdr3_nt cdr3_aa
TRBJ1-5 NA NA TRBV3-1/TRBV3-2 TGTGCCAGCAGTCTTCGACAGGAGGCCAATCAGCCCCAGCATTTT CASSLRQEANQPQHF
TRBJ2-1 NA NA TRBV7-2 TGTGCCAGCAGCCTCTCTCTGGGGACCCGGAGGGACAATGAGCAGTTCTTC CASSLSLGTRRDNEQFF
TRBJ1-3 NA NA TRBV28 TGTGCCAGCGACGGACACTCTGGAAACACCATATATTTT CASDGHSGNTIYF
TRBJ2-5 NA TRBD1 TRBV11-2 TGTGCCAGCAGCTTGGTATCCGGGACAGGGGTAGGGGAGACCCAGTACTTC CASSLVSGTGVGETQYF
TRBJ1-1 NA TRBD1 TRBV30 TGTGCCTGGAGTGTCTACAGGGGAACTGAAGCTTTCTTT CAWSVYRGTEAFF
TRBJ1-5 NA NA TRBV10-3 TGTGCCATCAGTGACAGGGTGGGTCAGCCCCAGCATTTT CAISDRVGQPQHF
TRBJ2-7 NA NA TRBV21-1 TGTGCCAGCAGCATTTGGGCCCTCCTATCCTACGAGCAGTACTTC CASSIWALLSYEQYF
TRBJ2-7 few TRBD1 TRBV9 TGTGCCAGCAGCGCCGGGACAGGGTGGGCCTACGAGCAGTACTTC CASSAGTGWAYEQYF
TRBJ1-5 NA TRBD1 TRBV6-5 TGTGCCAGCACCCCAGACAGGGCTCAGCCCCAGCATTTT CASTPDRAQPQHF
TRBJ1-1 NA NA TRBV3-1/TRBV3-2 TGTGCCAGCAGCCCGAAGGTGGGGGGTATGAACACTGAAGCTTTCTTT CASSPKVGGMNTEAFF
TRBJ1-2 NA TRBD1 TRBV19 TGTGCCAGTAGCCCCACAGGGGGCTCCTATGGCTACACCTTC CASSPTGGSYGYTF
TRBJ2-6 few NA TRBV19 TGTGCCAGTAGGCAACAGGAAGCTGGGGCCAACGTCCTGACTTTC CASRQQEAGANVLTF
TRBJ2-4 NA TRBD2 TRBV28 TGTGCCAGCAGCAACGCGGGGGGTGGGACCTTAGCCAAAAACATTCAGTACTTC CASSNAGGGTLAKNIQYF
TRBJ2-5 NA NA TRBV15 TGTGCCACCGGCCCGCGGCAGCAAGAGACCCAGTACTTC CATGPRQQETQYF
TRBJ1-3 NA TRBD1 TRBV18 TGTGCCAGCTCACCGACAGGGGGGTCAGACTCTGGAAACACCATATATTTT CASSPTGGSDSGNTIYF
TRBJ1-1 NA TRBD1 TRBV5-1 TGCGCCAGCAGCTATCCGGGACAGGGGTCGGTGAACACTGAAGCTTTCTTT CASSYPGQGSVNTEAFF
TRBJ1-5 NA NA TRBV29-1 TGCAGCGTGTCCAGGGATAGCAATCAGCCCCAGCATTTT CSVSRDSNQPQHF
TRBJ1-3 NA NA TRBV5-1 TGCGCCAGCAGCTTGGGACAGGACCGCTCTGGAAACACCATATATTTT CASSLGQDRSGNTIYF
TRBJ1-4 NA TRBD1 TRBV4-1 TGCGCCAGCAGCCAAAAGACAGGGCCTGACTTGAGTGAAAAACTGTTTTTT CASSQKTGPDLSEKLFF
TRBJ1-2 once NA TRBV14 TGTGCCAGCAGCCAACAGCCGGCGGGTTTGTGGGCTGGCTACACCTTC CASSQQPAGLWAGYTF
TRBJ1-2 NA NA TRBV5-5 TGTGCCAGCACCACAAGACTGACAGGATACTATGGCTACACCTTC CASTTRLTGYYGYTF
TRBJ2-5 NA TRBD2 TRBV30 TGTGCCTGGAGACTAGCGATGGTTGAGACCCAGTACTTC CAWRLAMVETQYF
TRBJ1-3 NA TRBD1 TRBV7-8 TGTGCCAGCAGCCCTCGACAGGGCACCATATATTTT CASSPRQGTIYF
TRBJ2-1 NA NA TRBV9 TGTGCCAGCCAGGGGGGCAGCAATGAGCAGTTCTTC CASQGGSNEQFF
TRBJ1-2 NA TRBD1 TRBV7-8 TGTGCCAGCAGCTCAAACGGACAGGCAACCTATGGCTACACCTTC CASSSNGQATYGYTF
TRBJ2-7 NA NA TRBV10-3 TGTGCCATCAGTGAGTCGGGTCTAGGGTACTTC CAISESGLGYF
TRBJ2-7 NA NA TRBV29-1 TGCAGCGTTGAAACGTCGACAGGCGGCGTCTACGAGCAGTACTTC CSVETSTGGVYEQYF
TRBJ2-2 NA TRBD2 TRBV18 TGTGCCAGCTCACCACCTGGACTAGCGGGGGGCTCCGGGGAGCTGTTTTTT CASSPPGLAGGSGELFF
TRBJ2-5 NA TRBD1 TRBV11-2 TGTGCCAGCAGCTTAGGGAACGGACAGGGGGCCGGGGAGACCCAGTACTTC CASSLGNGQGAGETQYF
TRBJ1-3 NA TRBD1 TRBV3-1/TRBV3-2 TGTGCCAGCAGCCAATATGGACAGGGTAGAAACACCATATATTTT CASSQYGQGRNTIYF
TRBJ1-6 NA NA TRBV5-6 TGTGCCAGCAGCCCCGGGAGGGCCAGTTCACCCCTCCACTTT CASSPGRASSPLHF
TRBJ1-2 NA TRBD1 TRBV10-1 TGCGCCAGCAGTAGACCGGGACAGGGGGCTTGCTACACCTTC CASSRPGQGACYTF